Listed here are 20 T cell receptor beta chains from one sample, sequenced in a study of cytomegalovirus exposure and HLA in healthy donors. The primer mix had 60 Vbeta and 13 Jbeta primers. TCRdb keeps only in-frame clones here, not all; method: immunoSEQ multiplex PCR. The sample records around 180,000 clones, 60% to 80% being singletons. Sequenced input: PBMCs. The receptors were gathered from a man aged 60 to 69 in good health and CMV-seronegative.

This clone was counted a few times. The rearrangement joins TRBV5-5 to TRBJ2-5; 7 bases are shared with TRBD1. Germline V gives CDR1 SGHKS, CDR2 YYEKEE (reference sequence). Trimming at V came to 2 bases and at J to 5 bases, leaving 12 bases not matched to a gene. The CDR3 runs 16 residues. CDR3 coding DNA: TGTGCCAGCAGCTTCACCGGGCAGGGGGTTCGGGAGACCCAGTACTTC. This translates into CASSFTGQGVRETQYF.

The chain carries TRBV12-5 and TRBJ2-5; 7 nucleotides align to TRBD1. The junction had 1 base not matched to a gene; V was cut back by 6 bases and J by 0 bases. The CDR3 is 13 residues long. Germline lookup yields CDR1 LGHNT and CDR2 FRNRAP. This chain's CDR3 is CASGGTDQETQYF. The CDR3 DNA reads TGTGCTAGTGGGGGGACAGACCAAGAGACCCAGTACTTC.

Notes on this clone: At one of its ends the junction is not consistent with the germline gene, which may arise from a read error. The chain joins TRBV30 to TRBJ1-5, with a tentative D call TRBD1 (6 bases). Per the germline V gene, CDR1 is GTSNPN and CDR2 is SVGIG (reference sequence). This CDR3 is built from 14 residues. CDR3 coding DNA: TGTGCCTGGACTACAGGGATGATAGATCAGCCCCAGAATTTT. Its protein is CAWTTGMIDQPQNF.

This clone has only one observation. This chain connects TRBV7-9 to TRBJ1-1; 7 bases agree with TRBD1. Per the germline V gene, CDR1 is SEHNR and CDR2 is FQNEAQ (reference sequence). With V trimmed by 5 bases and J by 0 bases, 3 bases remained unmatched. This CDR3 spans 14 amino acids. CDR3 DNA: TGTGCCAGCAGCCGACAGGGAATGAACACTGAAGCTTTCTTT. Translated, it gives CASSRQGMNTEAFF.

The chain employs TRBV7-6 and TRBJ2-5, with no clear D. This CDR3 is built from 14 residues. Trimming stripped 1 base from V and 2 bases from J, with 8 bases between. CDR1 is SGHVS, CDR2 FNYEAQ, per germline. The CDR3 reads CASSLVRSQETQYF. CDR3 nucleotides: TGTGCCAGCAGCTTAGTTCGGAGTCAAGAGACCCAGTACTTC.

CDR3 in DNA: TGTGCCAGCAGCTTAGACTCCAGCGGGGCCGCCTACGAGCAGTACTTC. Its protein is CASSLDSSGAAYEQYF. The chain employs TRBV7-8 and TRBJ2-7; 7 positions agree with TRBD2. The V segment lost 1 base and the J segment 2 bases; nucleotides outside the gene matches: 8. Germline loops: CDR1 SGHVS, CDR2 FQNEAQ. This CDR3 is 16 amino acids long.

This sequence joins TRBV13 and TRBJ1-1; D is possibly TRBD1 (5 bases). Germline V gene data show CDR1 as PRHDT and CDR2 as FYEKMQ (reference sequence). The length of the CDR3 is 17 residues. Trimming left V 5 bases short and J 2 bases short, with 21 bases between. The CDR3 sequence: CASSLRTQSWVNTEAFF. In nucleotides, the CDR3 is TGTGCCAGCAGCCTTCGGACACAATCTTGGGTTAACACTGAAGCTTTCTTT.

V is TRBV6-5 and J is TRBJ1-1, with 9 bases that match TRBD1. The CDR3 extends over 15 amino acids. Germline CDR1 reads MNHEY; CDR2 reads SVGAGI. The V segment lost 5 bases and the J segment 1 base; nucleotides outside the gene matches: 5. The CDR3 coding sequence is TGTGCCAGCAGTCGGGGGACAGGGACGAACACTGAAGCTTTCTTT. Amino acids: CASSRGTGTNTEAFF.

The chain has TRBV5-1 and TRBJ1-2; 7 bases are shared with TRBD1. CDR3 length: 15 residues. V was clipped by 3 bases and J by 5 bases; unmatched bases: 10. Germline loops: CDR1 SGHRS, CDR2 YFSETQ. CDR3 sequence: CASSSSSGTAYGYTF. Here the CDR3 DNA reads TGCGCCAGCAGCTCTTCTTCTGGGACAGCTTATGGCTACACCTTC.

The chain combines TRBV29-1 with TRBJ1-4; 7 bases are a match to TRBD1. The CDR3 sequence is 11 residues long. Looked up from germline, CDR1 is SQVTM and CDR2 is ANQGSEA. V trimming: 6 bases; J trimming: 6 bases; junction bases outside the gene matches: 1. CDR3 sequence reads: CSVDRDEKLFF. In DNA form, the CDR3 reads TGCAGCGTCGACAGGGATGAAAAACTGTTTTTT.

To note about this clone: The germline gene is not matched at one end of the junction; a read error may be the cause. The genes are TRBV6-1 and TRBJ1-2; TRBD1 agrees at 8 bases. Germline V gene sequence: CDR1 MNHNS, CDR2 SASEGT. This CDR3 region has 16 residues. CDR3 in DNA: TGTGCCAGCAGTGAAGCCGCGGGACAGGCTGGCTATGGCTACCCCTTC. Encoded protein: CASSEAAGQAGYGYPF.

V usage is TRBV7-8 and J usage is TRBJ1-3; 10 bases line up with TRBD1. Germline V gene lookup returns CDR1 SGHVS and CDR2 FQNEAQ. The trim removed 5 bases at V and 6 bases at J, leaving 10 bases unmatched. The CDR3 covers 16 residues. CDR3 in amino acids: CASSARDRGFVNTIYF. The CDR3 DNA sequence: TGTGCCAGCAGCGCCCGGGACAGGGGTTTTGTAAACACCATATATTTT.

This clone appeared a single time. The CDR3 protein is CASSRAGPEPGELFF. The CDR3 coding sequence is TGCGCCAGCAGCCGAGCGGGGCCAGAGCCCGGGGAGCTGTTTTTT. The chain is built from TRBV10-1 and TRBJ2-2, with 7 nucleotides matching TRBD2. Germline V gene sequence: CDR1 WNHNN, CDR2 SYGVQD (reference sequence). Trimming took 6 bases from V and 6 from J; bases not matched to a gene: 10. CDR3 length equals 15 residues.

The table lists this clone with a few counts. As DNA, the CDR3 is TGTGCCAGCAAGGGAGAATCCTATAATTCACCCCTCCACTTT. Translated, it gives CASKGESYNSPLHF. V is TRBV6-5 and J is TRBJ1-6; no clear D gene. V lost 7 bases, J lost 1 base, and 8 bases lay in between. CDR3 length equals 14 residues. Germline V lookup: CDR1 MNHEY, CDR2 SVGAGI.

V gene TRBV7-9 combines with J gene TRBJ2-2, with 8 bases aligning to TRBD1. V dropped 5 bases and J dropped 3; count of bases not matched to a gene: 5. This CDR3 has 15 amino acids. Germline CDR1 is SEHNR and CDR2 is FQNEAQ (reference sequence). The CDR3: CASSPGTGHTGELFF. The CDR3 nucleotides read TGTGCCAGCAGCCCCGGGACAGGTCACACCGGGGAGCTGTTTTTT.

The J gene is TRBJ1-1, the V gene TRBV11-2; D unresolved. Germline lookup yields CDR1 SGHAT and CDR2 FQNNGV. Trimming took off 1 base at V and 1 base at J, with 4 bases between the two ends. This CDR3 has 13 residues. The chain's CDR3 is CASSLARNTEAFF. The CDR3 region has the DNA TGTGCCAGCAGCTTAGCCAGGAACACTGAAGCTTTCTTT.

The rearrangement uses TRBV9 and TRBJ2-7; TRBD2 is a possible D gene (6 bases). The CDR3 length is 16 residues. Germline CDR1 is SGDLS and CDR2 is YYNGEE. V lost 0 bases, J lost 1 base, and 14 bases lay in between. CDR3 sequence (DNA): TGTGCCAGCAGCGTAGTTCTAACGGGAGCGTCCTACGAGCAGTACTTC. Its protein is CASSVVLTGASYEQYF.

The V and J genes are TRBV13 and TRBJ2-7, with 8 nucleotides matching TRBD2. The junction had 9 bases not matched to a gene; V was cut back by 5 bases and J by 3 bases. Germline V gene data show CDR1 as PRHDT and CDR2 as FYEKMQ (reference sequence). This CDR3 comprises 15 residues. The CDR3 coding sequence is TGTGCCAGCAGCCCGGGGGCCAGCGGGAGCTACGAGCAGTACTTC. This translates into CASSPGASGSYEQYF.

The chain uses TRBV5-1 and TRBJ2-3; 11 nucleotides match TRBD2. Germline-derived CDR1 and CDR2 are SGHRS and YFSETQ. V trimming: 4 bases; J trimming: 7 bases; junction bases outside the gene matches: 11. This CDR3 is built from 16 residues. The CDR3 spells CASSLTLAGGPYTQYF. The CDR3 DNA reads TGCGCCAGCAGCCTCACCCTAGCGGGAGGTCCGTATACGCAGTATTTT. Full variable domain (rest looked up from reference TRBV5-1 and TRBJ2-3): KAGVTQTPRYLIKTRGQQVTLSCSPISGHRSVSWYQQTPGQGLQFLFEYFSETQRNKGNFPGRFSGRQFSNSRSEMNVSTLELGDSALYLCASSLTLAGGPYTQYFGPGTRLTVL.

This clone was counted a few times. The chain employs TRBV7-9 and TRBJ1-2; maybe TRBD1 (5 bases). CDR3 length equals 15 residues. V was shortened by 1 base and J by 4 bases, with 13 bases between the two germline ends. Germline V gene lookup returns CDR1 SEHNR and CDR2 FQNEAQ (reference sequence). The chain's CDR3 is CASSLEAGMAYGYTF. CDR3 sequence (DNA): TGTGCCAGCAGCTTAGAGGCAGGGATGGCCTATGGCTACACCTTC.